The clone carrying this T cell receptor beta chain was seen a few times. No antigen is known for it. The V end was cut by 4 bases, the J end by 1 base, with 13 bases between. This CDR3 spans 15 amino acids. Per the germline V gene, CDR1 is LGHNA and CDR2 is YSLEER. The data were obtained in a study of early T cells in non-severe SARS-CoV-2 infection. Study at large: Alpha and beta chains were unpaired, from unsorted whole-blood bulk RNA. Study results and caveats: The study's VDJdb matching favored anti-spike CD8 responses and missed private and CD4 specificities.

TCRdb re-called the 5' RACE reads with MiXCR, one entry per CDR3 protein. Here the sample spans about 71,000 distinct CDR3 sequences, roughly 12% being singletons. This receptor was taken from an adult who was a healthcare worker with PCR-confirmed SARS-CoV-2 infection or an uninfected control (not recorded which). The chain carries TRBV4-3 and TRBJ1-1; D gene unclear. Sequencing used whole blood, obtained at baseline. The CDR3 nucleotides are TGCGCCAGCAGCCTAGCCGGCCAGCCGAACACTGAAGCTTTCTTT. Its protein product is CASSLAGQPNTEAFF.